These T cell receptor beta chains were read from a single sample in a study of Ad26.COV2.S vaccination and SARS-CoV-2 variants. Assay used: immunoSEQ multiplex PCR; TCRdb lists only in-frame clones, some missing. Seen here are 380,000 or so clones, around four fifths observed once, and the top ten hold around 7.3%. The sample was peripheral blood, taken in a trial of Ad26.COV2.S vaccine versus placebo. The receptors were sampled from a person between 18 and 60 years old who received the Ad26.COV2.S COVID-19 vaccine or a placebo. CDR3s leave out the opening cysteine and the closing phenylalanine or tryptophan. A D gene is named only where the DNA matches it firmly.

len,d_gene,v_gene,CDR3aa
12,NA,TRBV7-9,ASSSRLQEETQY
12,TRBD1,TRBV4-1,ASSQARTGYEQY
15,TRBD2,TRBV6-6,ASSRLAGGRRTGELF
8,NA,TRBV7-9,ASSLTGYT
11,TRBD1,TRBV30,AWSGTGDDEAF
11,NA,TRBV18,ASSPGTIRGYT
11,NA,TRBV19,ASTYSGNQPQH
9,NA,TRBV19,ASSTRETQY
14,TRBD1,TRBV4-3,ASSQGQGASTDTQY
11,TRBD1,TRBV7-2,ASSPDRVNEQY
12,NA,TRBV7-9,ASSLGGVMTEAF
14,NA,TRBV3-1/TRBV3-2,ASSSLREVQGEKLF
13,TRBD1,TRBV6-6,ASSSGTGEWGEQF
12,TRBD2,TRBV9,ASSLSGRGETQY
16,TRBD2,TRBV19,ASSAASGPLTLEGELF
11,TRBD1,TRBV12-5,ASALAGGYEQY